Each of the 26 T cell receptor beta chains below was sequenced from the same sample in a study of blood T cell repertoires in COVID-19. The method was immunoSEQ multiplex PCR; TCRdb's version includes in-frame clones alone and lacks a portion of them. The data hold fewer than 200,000 clones, with about 88% observed a single time. The source material was peripheral blood. All receptors come from a man in his 60s with acute or convalescent COVID-19.

The V call is TRBV18, the J call TRBJ1-2; D call uncertain. This CDR3 comprises 14 residues. The V end was cut by 3 bases, the J end by 4 bases, with 12 bases between. Germline-derived CDR1 and CDR2 are KGHSH and LQKENI. CDR3 protein: CASSPLRQSYGYTF. DNA of the CDR3: TGTGCCAGCTCACCCCTGCGGCAGAGCTATGGCTACACCTTC.

This clone was recorded only once. The chain couples TRBV6-6 to TRBJ2-2, with 10 bases that match TRBD2. Trimming cost V 8 bases and J 0 bases; bases outside gene matches: 3. The length of the CDR3 is 15 residues. CDR1 and CDR2 (germline): MNHNY, SVGAGI (reference sequence). CDR3: CASESGRANTGELFF. CDR3 DNA sequence: TGTGCCAGCGAGAGCGGGAGGGCGAACACCGGGGAGCTGTTTTTT.

V is TRBV19 and J is TRBJ2-1, with 9 bases identical to TRBD2. The length of the CDR3 is 15 residues. The germline V gene has CDR1 LNHDA and CDR2 SQIVND (reference sequence). Losses at the gene ends were 8 bases for V and 12 bases for J; bases not matched to a gene: 17. The CDR3 DNA follows: TGTGCCAGTGCGACGGGTCTAGCGGGAAACCTTCGGCAGTTCTTC. Amino acid sequence: CASATGLAGNLRQFF.

This chain uses TRBV12-3 or TRBV12-4 with TRBJ1-2, with D possibly TRBD1 on 5 matching bases. V was cut by 4 bases and J by 7 bases, with 7 bases left in between. CDR3 length: 11 amino acids. The CDR3 is CASSSGFGYTF. CDR3 coding DNA: TGTGCCAGCAGTTCAGGGTTTGGCTACACCTTC.

This clone was seen a few times. The chain joins TRBV9 to TRBJ2-1; TRBD2 aligns across 9 bases. With V trimmed by 2 bases and J by 5 bases, 2 bases remained unmatched. There are 14 residues in the CDR3. CDR1 is SGDLS, CDR2 YYNGEE, per germline. DNA for the CDR3: TGTGCCAGCAGCGTCTTAGCGGGAGACAATGAGCAGTTCTTC. Translated: CASSVLAGDNEQFF.

The J gene is TRBJ2-7, the V gene TRBV19; possible D gene TRBD2, 5 bases. CDR1 and CDR2 (germline): LNHDA, SQIVND (reference sequence). The CDR3 is 13 amino acids. The V and J ends lost 5 bases and 4 bases respectively, with 12 bases between them. The DNA for the CDR3 is TGTGCCAGTAGTCCGGGCGGGTGGTACGAGCAGTACTTC. This codes for CASSPGGWYEQYF.

J is TRBJ1-3 and V is TRBV6-5; D remains ambiguous. This CDR3 region has 14 residues. Germline CDR1 MNHEY, CDR2 SVGAGI. V was pared by 10 bases and J by 1 base, with 14 bases between. The CDR3 region is CATMREYSGNTIYF. The CDR3 DNA is TGTGCCACCATGAGGGAATATTCTGGAAACACCATATATTTT.

J is TRBJ2-2 and V is TRBV7-8; D remains ambiguous. Germline lookup yields CDR1 SGHVS and CDR2 FQNEAQ. With 1 base removed from V and 2 bases from J, the gap between germline ends came to 5 bases. The CDR3 contains 14 residues. CDR3 amino acids: CASSLVQNTGELFF. CDR3 nucleotides: TGTGCCAGCAGCTTAGTACAAAACACCGGGGAGCTGTTTTTT.

The chain recombines TRBV5-4 with TRBJ2-7; D uncertain. Germline CDR1 SGHNT, CDR2 YYREEE (reference sequence). Trimming cost V 0 bases and J 4 bases, with 11 bases left between them. CDR3 length equals 14 residues. The CDR3 loop is CASSLAGSSYEQYF. CDR3 coding DNA: TGTGCCAGCAGCTTGGCCGGGTCGAGTTACGAGCAGTACTTC. The complete variable domain, with remaining parts taken from reference TRBV5-4 and TRBJ2-7, reads ETGVTQSPTHLIKTRGQQVTLRCSSQSGHNTVSWYQQALGQGPQFIFQYYREEENGRGNFPPRFSGLQFPNYSSELNVNALELDDSALYLCASSLAGSSYEQYFGPGTRLTVT.

This chain uses TRBV4-3 with TRBJ1-4; 7 bases fit TRBD1. The CDR3 has 15 residues. CDR1 and CDR2 (germline): LGHNA, YSLEER. J was trimmed by 6 bases and V by 0 bases; bases with no gene match: 4. The CDR3 region is CASSQDNRGDEKLFF. CDR3 DNA: TGCGCCAGCAGCCAAGATAACAGGGGCGATGAAAAACTGTTTTTT.

The rearrangement uses TRBV5-1 and TRBJ2-5; 8 bases match TRBD2. CDR1 SGHRS and CDR2 YFSETQ come from the germline V gene. V shed 6 bases and J 4 bases; nucleotides not matched to a gene: 8. This CDR3 spans 14 amino acids. The CDR3 protein is CASKPEAGGETQYF. The CDR3, as DNA: TGCGCCAGCAAACCAGAGGCGGGAGGAGAGACCCAGTACTTC.

The chain carries TRBV18 and TRBJ2-5, with TRBD1 as a possible D gene (5 bases). V dropped 2 bases and J dropped 1 base, with 11 bases sitting between them. This CDR3 is built from 15 residues. The germline V gene has CDR1 KGHSH and CDR2 LQKENI. CDR3 nucleotide sequence: TGTGCCAGCTCACCAAGTGCAAGGGGCCAAGAGACCCAGTACTTC. Protein sequence: CASSPSARGQETQYF.

The rearrangement uses TRBV5-8 and TRBJ2-5; 16 positions match TRBD2. Germline V CDR1 and CDR2: SGHTS, YDEGEE. The CDR3 length is 18 residues. J gave up 4 bases and V 3 bases, and 9 bases lay outside the gene matches. The CDR3 sequence: CASSSPGLAGGVGETQYF. Here the CDR3 DNA reads TGTGCCAGCAGCTCGCCGGGACTAGCGGGGGGGGTTGGAGAGACCCAGTACTTC. Full variable domain (outside the CDR3, taken from reference TRBV5-8 and TRBJ2-5): EAGVTQSPTHLIKTRGQQATLRCSPISGHTSVYWYQQALGLGLQFLLWYDEGEERNRGNFPPRFSGRQFPNYSSELNVNALELEDSALYLCASSSPGLAGGVGETQYFGPGTRLLVL.

The rearrangement links TRBV7-2 to TRBJ2-3, with 10 bases that match TRBD1. This CDR3 spans 15 amino acids. CDR1 and CDR2 (germline): SGHTA, FQGNSA. V shed 6 bases, J shed 11 bases, and the junction held 14 bases outside the gene matches. CDR3 residues: CASRPSGTGDLMQYF. CDR3 DNA: TGTGCCAGCAGACCATCGGGGACAGGGGATTTAATGCAGTATTTT.

V gene TRBV5-1 combines with J gene TRBJ2-5, with 7 bases fitting TRBD2. The ends lost 0 bases at V and 5 bases at J; junction bases unmatched: 7. CDR1 and CDR2 from the germline V gene are SGHRS and YFSETQ. CDR3 length: 15 residues. CDR3 nucleotides: TGCGCCAGCAGCTTGGAAGAGGGAGGGGTCGAGACCCAGTACTTC. It encodes CASSLEEGGVETQYF.

The chain couples TRBV7-3 to TRBJ2-5; TRBD1 is a possible D gene (7 bases). Germline lookup yields CDR1 SGHTA and CDR2 FQGTGA. V was cut by 1 base and J by 5 bases, with 17 bases left in between. The CDR3 covers 16 residues. For the CDR3, the DNA is TGTGCCAGCAGCTTAAAGAGGAGGGGGCCTCTGGAGACCCAGTACTTC. It yields the protein CASSLKRRGPLETQYF.

The rearrangement uses TRBV6-2 or TRBV6-3 and TRBJ2-5, with D possibly TRBD2 on 6 matching bases. With 1 base removed from V and 4 bases from J, the gap between germline ends came to 13 bases. CDR3 size: 15 residues. The germline gives CDR1 MNHEY, CDR2 SVGEGT. CDR3 DNA: TGTGCCAGCAGTTACTTCTGGGACTCCGTAGAGACCCAGTACTTC. Protein product: CASSYFWDSVETQYF.

This chain joins TRBV2 and TRBJ1-6, with D possibly TRBD1 on 6 matching bases. CDR1 SNHLY and CDR2 FYNNEI come from the germline V gene. Trimming took off 6 bases at V and 9 bases at J, with 18 bases between the two ends. This CDR3 is built from 15 residues. The CDR3 protein is CASSAGEDPISPLHF. The CDR3 DNA follows: TGTGCCAGCAGCGCAGGGGAAGATCCCATTTCACCCCTCCACTTT.

The chain couples TRBV4-1 to TRBJ1-1; D not certain. The CDR3 totals 12 residues. CDR1 is MGHRA, CDR2 YSYEKL, per germline. V lost 0 bases and J lost 11, with 10 bases in between. The CDR3 DNA reads TGCGCCAGCAGCCAAGATCCCCAGAAGGCTTTCTTT. As protein: CASSQDPQKAFF.

The genes are TRBV5-1 and TRBJ1-1, with 9 bases identical to TRBD1. J gave up 5 bases and V 3 bases, and 5 bases lay outside the gene matches. Germline V CDR1 and CDR2: SGHRS, YFSETQ. The CDR3 is made up of 14 amino acids. The CDR3 DNA follows: TGCGCCAGCAGCTCACAGGGGGCTGGTACTGAAGCTTTCTTT. It encodes CASSSQGAGTEAFF.

The chain links TRBV5-1 to TRBJ2-5, with 9 nucleotides matching TRBD1. CDR3 length: 15 residues. CDR1 is SGHRS, CDR2 YFSETQ, per germline. V lost 5 bases and J lost 10; bases outside the gene matches: 15. CDR3 sequence reads: CASSLLPGQGGDQYF. The CDR3 DNA follows: TGCGCCAGCAGTCTCCTCCCGGGACAGGGAGGGGACCAGTACTTC.

The chain has TRBV5-6 and TRBJ1-3; D is uncertain. Trimming took 9 bases from V and 0 from J, leaving 16 bases between them. CDR3 size: 15 residues. CDR1 is SGHDT, CDR2 YYEEEE, per germline. The CDR3 DNA follows: TGTGCCACCGGGCGTCGTGGGAGCTCTGGAAACACCATATATTTT. Translated: CATGRRGSSGNTIYF. Full variable domain (rest looked up from reference TRBV5-6 and TRBJ1-3): DAGVTQSPTHLIKTRGQQVTLRCSPKSGHDTVSWYQQALGQGPQFIFQYYEEEERQRGNFPDRFSGHQFPNYSSELNVNALLLGDSALYLCATGRRGSSGNTIYFGEGSWLTVV.

The chain has TRBV18 and TRBJ1-1, with D unclear. The CDR3 extends over 12 amino acids. Trimming stripped 6 bases from V and 8 bases from J, with 13 bases between. Per the germline V gene, CDR1 is KGHSH and CDR2 is LQKENI. CDR3 nucleotides: TGTGCCAGCTCCCGTACGAGGGCCGAAGCTTTCTTT. This encodes CASSRTRAEAFF.

The V call is TRBV4-1, the J call TRBJ2-2; the D gene is possibly TRBD1 (6 bases). V was cut by 4 bases and J by 0 bases, with 12 bases left in between. The CDR3 consists of 16 residues. Germline V gene lookup returns CDR1 MGHRA and CDR2 YSYEKL. The DNA for the CDR3 is TGCGCCAGCAGCCTGGCGGCAGGGGCGAACACCGGGGAGCTGTTTTTT. Translating it yields CASSLAAGANTGELFF.

V gene TRBV19 combines with J gene TRBJ2-1; no definite D call. Germline CDR1 LNHDA, CDR2 SQIVND (reference sequence). The CDR3 totals 15 residues. V was clipped by 7 bases and J by 8 bases, with 21 bases between them. Written as DNA, the CDR3 is TGTGCCAGTACCCAAAGGCCAGGATTTTCTTATGAGCAGTTCTTC. Its translation: CASTQRPGFSYEQFF. The full variable domain, in which reference TRBV19 and TRBJ2-1 provide the parts outside the CDR3, is DGGITQSPKYLFRKEGQNVTLSCEQNLNHDAMYWYRQDPGQGLRLIYYSQIVNDFQKGDIAEGYSVSREKKESFPLTVTSAQKNPTAFYLCASTQRPGFSYEQFFGPGTRLTVL.

V is TRBV2 and J is TRBJ1-6, with 7 bases identical to TRBD1. CDR1 is SNHLY, CDR2 FYNNEI, per germline. The junction had 6 bases not matched to a gene; V was cut back by 6 bases and J by 7 bases. This CDR3 is built from 14 residues. In DNA form, the CDR3 reads TGTGCCAGCAGGACCGGGACAGCCAATTCACCCCTCCACTTT. Translating gives CASRTGTANSPLHF.